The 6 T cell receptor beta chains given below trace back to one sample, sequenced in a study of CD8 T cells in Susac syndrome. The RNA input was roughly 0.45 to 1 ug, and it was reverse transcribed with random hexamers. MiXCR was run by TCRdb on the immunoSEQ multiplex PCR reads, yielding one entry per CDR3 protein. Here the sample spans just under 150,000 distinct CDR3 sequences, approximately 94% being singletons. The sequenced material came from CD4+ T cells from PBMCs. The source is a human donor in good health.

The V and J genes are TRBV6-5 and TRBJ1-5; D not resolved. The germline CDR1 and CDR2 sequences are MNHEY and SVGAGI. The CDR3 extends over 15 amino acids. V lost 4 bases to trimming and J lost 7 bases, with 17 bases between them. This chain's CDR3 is CASSSRPGSRQPQHF. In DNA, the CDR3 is TGTGCCAGCAGTTCCCGACCGGGCTCGAGACAGCCCCAGCATTTT.

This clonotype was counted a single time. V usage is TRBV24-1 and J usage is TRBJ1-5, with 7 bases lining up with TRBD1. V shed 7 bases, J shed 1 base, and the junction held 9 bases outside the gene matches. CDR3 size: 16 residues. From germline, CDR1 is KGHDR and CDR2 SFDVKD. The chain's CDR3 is CATSPGGGGSNQPQHF. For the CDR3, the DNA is TGTGCCACCAGCCCAGGGGGAGGAGGGAGCAATCAGCCCCAGCATTTT.

DNA of the CDR3: TGTGCCAGCAGCGTAGATCTCACGGGCACTGAAGCTTTCTTT. Encoded protein: CASSVDLTGTEAFF. V usage is TRBV9 and J usage is TRBJ1-1; D is ambiguous. CDR3 size: 14 residues. V lost 0 bases and J 4 bases, leaving 10 bases between the germline ends. Germline assignment: CDR1 SGDLS and CDR2 YYNGEE.

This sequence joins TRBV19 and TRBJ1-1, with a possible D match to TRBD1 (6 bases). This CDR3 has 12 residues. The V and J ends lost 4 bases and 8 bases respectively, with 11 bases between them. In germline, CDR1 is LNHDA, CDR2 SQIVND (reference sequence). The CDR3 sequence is CASSTTGSEAFF. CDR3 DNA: TGTGCCAGTAGTACGACAGGCTCCGAAGCTTTCTTT.

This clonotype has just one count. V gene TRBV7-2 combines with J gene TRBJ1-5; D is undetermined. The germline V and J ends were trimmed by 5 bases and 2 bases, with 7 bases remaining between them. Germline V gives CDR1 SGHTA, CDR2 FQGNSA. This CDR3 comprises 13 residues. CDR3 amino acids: CASSDGGNQPQHF. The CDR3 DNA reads TGTGCCAGCAGCGATGGGGGCAATCAGCCCCAGCATTTT.

CDR3 DNA: TGCGCCAGCAGCTTGCTTTCAGGGAGTGGAGGCTACACCTTC. Its protein product is CASSLLSGSGGYTF. This sequence joins TRBV5-1 and TRBJ1-2; weak D call: TRBD1 (5 bases). This CDR3 region has 14 residues. Germline CDR1 is SGHRS and CDR2 is YFSETQ. Deletions cut 1 base from V and 8 bases from J, with 15 bases between.